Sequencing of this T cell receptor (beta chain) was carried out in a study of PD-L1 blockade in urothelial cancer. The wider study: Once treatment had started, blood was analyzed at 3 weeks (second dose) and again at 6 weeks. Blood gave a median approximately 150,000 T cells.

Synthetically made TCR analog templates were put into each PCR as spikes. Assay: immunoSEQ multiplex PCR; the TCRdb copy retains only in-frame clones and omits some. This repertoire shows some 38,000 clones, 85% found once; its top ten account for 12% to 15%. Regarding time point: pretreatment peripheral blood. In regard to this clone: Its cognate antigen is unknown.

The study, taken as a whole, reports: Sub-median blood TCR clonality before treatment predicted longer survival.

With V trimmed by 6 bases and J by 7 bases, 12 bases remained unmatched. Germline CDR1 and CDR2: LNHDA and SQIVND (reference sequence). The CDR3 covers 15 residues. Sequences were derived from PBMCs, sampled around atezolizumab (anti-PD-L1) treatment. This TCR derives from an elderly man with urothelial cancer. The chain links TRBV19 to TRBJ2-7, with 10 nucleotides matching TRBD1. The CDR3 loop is CASSSVGTGEGEQYF. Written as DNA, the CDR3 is TGTGCCAGTAGCAGCGTCGGGACAGGGGAAGGGGAGCAGTACTTC.